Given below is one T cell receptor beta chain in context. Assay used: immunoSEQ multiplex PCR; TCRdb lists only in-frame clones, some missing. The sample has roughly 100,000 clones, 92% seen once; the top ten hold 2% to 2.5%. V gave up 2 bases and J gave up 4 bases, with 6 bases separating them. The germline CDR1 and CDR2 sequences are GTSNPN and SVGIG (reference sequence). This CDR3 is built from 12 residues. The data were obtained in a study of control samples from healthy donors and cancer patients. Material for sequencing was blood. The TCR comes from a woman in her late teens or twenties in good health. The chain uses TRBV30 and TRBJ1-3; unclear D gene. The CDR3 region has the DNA TGTGCCTGGAGTCCACTAGGAAACACCATATATTTT. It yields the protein CAWSPLGNTIYF. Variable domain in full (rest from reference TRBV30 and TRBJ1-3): SQTIHQWPATLVQPVGSPLSLECTVEGTSNPNLYWYRQAAGRGLQLLFYSVGIGQISSEVPQNLSASRPQDRQFILSSKKLLLSDSGFYLCAWSPLGNTIYFGEGSWLTVV.